One sample yielded the 6 T cell receptor beta chains listed below, sequenced in a study of control samples from healthy donors and cancer patients. The assay was immunoSEQ multiplex PCR, and TCRdb's table has in-frame clones only and misses some. The sample has roughly 39,000 clones, roughly nine tenths seen once. Sequenced material: blood. These receptors were obtained from a woman aged 45-59 years in good health.

Only one count was recorded for this clone. V usage is TRBV4-1 and J usage is TRBJ2-7; D is tentatively TRBD1 or TRBD2 (6 bases each). CDR1 and CDR2 (germline): MGHRA, YSYEKL. The V end lost 1 base, the J end lost 4 bases, and 14 bases lay between the germline ends. The length of the CDR3 is 15 residues. This CDR3 reads CASSQVGGPYYEQYF. CDR3 in DNA: TGCGCCAGCAGCCAAGTTGGGGGGCCCTATTACGAGCAGTACTTC.

The chain couples TRBV30 to TRBJ1-6; TRBD1 might be the D (6 bases). The CDR3 has 13 amino acids. Germline CDR1 is GTSNPN and CDR2 is SVGIG (reference sequence). V lost 5 bases and J lost 8, with 13 bases in between. The CDR3: CAWLRTVDSPLHF. The CDR3 nucleotides read TGTGCCTGGCTAAGGACAGTAGATTCACCCCTCCACTTT. The full variable domain, in which reference TRBV30 and TRBJ1-6 provide the parts outside the CDR3, is SQTIHQWPATLVQPVGSPLSLECTVEGTSNPNLYWYRQAAGRGLQLLFYSVGIGQISSEVPQNLSASRPQDRQFILSSKKLLLSDSGFYLCAWLRTVDSPLHFGNGTRLTVT.

This chain connects TRBV19 to TRBJ1-6, with TRBD1 identical over 7 bases. Germline loops: CDR1 LNHDA, CDR2 SQIVND (reference sequence). Trimming at V came to 1 base and at J to 5 bases, leaving 8 bases not matched to a gene. The CDR3 covers 17 residues. The CDR3 is CASSIVRDRGNNSPLHF. CDR3 nucleotides: TGTGCCAGTAGTATAGTCCGGGACAGAGGGAATAATTCACCCCTCCACTTT.

The chain joins TRBV6-5 to TRBJ1-2; 7 bases are shared with TRBD1. J lost 12 bases, V lost 5 bases, and 12 bases had no gene match. Germline V gene sequence: CDR1 MNHEY, CDR2 SVGAGI. The CDR3 sequence is 13 residues long. The CDR3 spells CASSMDRLDANTF. The DNA for the CDR3 is TGTGCCAGCAGTATGGACAGGTTAGATGCAAACACCTTC.

V gene TRBV24-1 combines with J gene TRBJ2-2; D gene uncertain. The V gene's germline CDR1 is KGHDR and CDR2 SFDVKD. CDR3 size: 16 residues. V lost 2 bases and J lost 2, with 11 bases in between. DNA for the CDR3: TGTGCCACCAGTGATTCTACCAGGTTTAACACCGGGGAGCTGTTTTTT. Translation: CATSDSTRFNTGELFF.

The chain joins TRBV19 to TRBJ2-3; 8 bases align to TRBD1. CDR1 is LNHDA and CDR2 is SQIVND in the germline V gene (reference sequence). V gave up 7 bases and J gave up 2 bases; unmatched junction bases: 8. This CDR3 has 15 amino acids. The DNA for the CDR3 is TGTGCCAGTAAGTTACGACAGGGGCCCACAGATACGCAGTATTTT. This encodes CASKLRQGPTDTQYF.